These 21 T cell receptor beta chains share one sample of origin, sequenced in a study of PD-1 blockade in classical Hodgkin lymphoma. Profiling relied on immunoSEQ multiplex PCR, and the TCRdb table lists in-frame clones only, not all of them. The sample has 20,000 to 30,000 clones; less than 95% are singletons. Time point: newly diagnosed, previously untreated cHL patient sample. Researchers used magnetic negative selection to pull out pure CD4+ T cells from thawed PBMCs. The sequenced material came from CD4+ T cells from blood. The receptors come from a human donor with classical Hodgkin lymphoma.

The genes are TRBV7-3 and TRBJ2-1; 11 bases map to TRBD2. V lost 4 bases to trimming and J lost 7 bases; unmatched junction nucleotides: 18. The V gene's germline CDR1 is SGHTA and CDR2 FQGTGA. The CDR3 consists of 19 residues. Here the CDR3 DNA reads TGTGCCAGCAGCTCCCGGGGGCTAGCGGGGGGCCACAAGGGGAATGAGCAGTTCTTC. It yields the protein CASSSRGLAGGHKGNEQFF.

The V call is TRBV28, the J call TRBJ1-1; 9 bases line up with TRBD1. The CDR3 sequence is 16 residues long. CDR1 MDHEN and CDR2 SYDVKM come from the germline V gene. Trimming cost V 6 bases and J 0 bases; bases outside gene matches: 8. CDR3: CASSRGQGALNTEAFF. The DNA of the CDR3 is TGTGCCAGCAGCAGGGGACAGGGTGCCTTGAACACTGAAGCTTTCTTT.

Only one count was recorded for this clone. The gene calls are TRBV10-3 and TRBJ2-2, with D possibly matching TRBD1 (5 bases). The CDR3 has 15 residues. Germline-derived CDR1 and CDR2 are ENHRY and SYGVKD. The V end lost 6 bases, the J end lost 0 bases, and 11 bases lay between the germline ends. CDR3 loop: CAISPRATNTGELFF. The CDR3 nucleotides read TGTGCCATCAGCCCCAGGGCTACGAACACCGGGGAGCTGTTTTTT.

The rearrangement links TRBV4-3 to TRBJ2-2; D gene uncertain. The germline gives CDR1 LGHNA, CDR2 YSLEER. Trimming stripped 0 bases from V and 7 bases from J, with 6 bases between. CDR3 length equals 13 residues. CDR3: CASSQDLGGELFF. The DNA for the CDR3 is TGCGCCAGCAGCCAAGATTTGGGCGGGGAGCTGTTTTTT.

This sequence joins TRBV11-2 and TRBJ2-7; 7 bases are a match to TRBD2. V gave up 1 base and J gave up 1 base; unmatched junction bases: 1. There are 14 residues in the CDR3. Looked up from germline, CDR1 is SGHAT and CDR2 is FQNNGV. The CDR3 DNA sequence: TGTGCCAGCAGCTTAGTGGGGGGGTCCTACGAGCAGTACTTC. It is translated as CASSLVGGSYEQYF.

The chain is built from TRBV18 and TRBJ2-7, with 7 bases identical to TRBD2. The CDR3 totals 14 residues. V lost 2 bases to trimming and J lost 1 base; unmatched junction nucleotides: 2. Germline V gene lookup returns CDR1 KGHSH and CDR2 LQKENI. The CDR3 here is CASSPSGASYEQYF. The CDR3 nucleotides read TGTGCCAGCTCACCAAGCGGGGCTTCCTACGAGCAGTACTTC.

The chain links TRBV27 to TRBJ1-4; 7 bases fit TRBD1. The germline V gene has CDR1 MNHEY and CDR2 SMNVEV (reference sequence). The CDR3 runs to 13 residues. The J segment lost 4 bases and the V segment lost 8 bases, leaving 4 bases of the junction unmatched. The CDR3 region is CASSGQFNEKLFF. In DNA form, the CDR3 reads TGTGCCAGCTCGGGACAGTTTAATGAAAAACTGTTTTTT.

This clone was seen more than once but under ten times. The chain joins TRBV19 to TRBJ1-5; D remains unclear. CDR3 length: 15 residues. V lost 1 base, J lost 6 bases, and 13 bases lay in between. CDR1 and CDR2 (germline): LNHDA, SQIVND (reference sequence). Written as DNA, the CDR3 is TGTGCCAGTAGTATAGGGAGGAGCCGGAGTCAGCCCCAGCATTTT. As protein: CASSIGRSRSQPQHF.

CDR3 in amino acids: CASRGPTTGRGQETQYF. The CDR3 DNA reads as TGCGCCAGCAGGGGACCCACGACGGGACGGGGACAAGAGACCCAGTACTTC. The J gene is TRBJ2-5, the V gene TRBV4-1; D may correspond to TRBD1 or TRBD2 (5 bases each). V was cut by 6 bases and J by 2 bases, with 22 bases left in between. The germline gives CDR1 MGHRA, CDR2 YSYEKL. This CDR3 region has 17 residues.

This chain connects TRBV5-4 to TRBJ2-4, with D perhaps TRBD2 (6 bases). CDR3 length equals 17 residues. The V end lost 0 bases, the J end lost 0 bases, and 13 bases lay between the germline ends. Germline CDR1 SGHNT, CDR2 YYREEE (reference sequence). The CDR3 spells CASSLDGTYIAKNIQYF. The CDR3, as DNA: TGTGCCAGCAGCTTGGACGGGACTTACATAGCCAAAAACATTCAGTACTTC.

The chain uses TRBV4-3 and TRBJ2-3; TRBD2 aligns across 11 bases. CDR3 length: 18 residues. V shed 2 bases and J 0 bases; nucleotides not matched to a gene: 7. The germline CDR1 and CDR2 sequences are LGHNA and YSLEER. CDR3 coding DNA: TGCGCCAGCAGCCAATTGCTAGCGGGGGGTTCTAGCACAGATACGCAGTATTTT. Residues: CASSQLLAGGSSTDTQYF.

This chain uses TRBV28 with TRBJ1-2, with 9 bases that match TRBD1. This CDR3 has 14 residues. Trimming at V came to 5 bases and at J to 4 bases, leaving 5 bases not matched to a gene. Germline V lookup: CDR1 MDHEN, CDR2 SYDVKM. CDR3 coding DNA: TGTGCCAGCAGTCTGGACAGGGGTTCCTATGGCTACACCTTC. This codes for CASSLDRGSYGYTF.

The V and J genes are TRBV7-3 and TRBJ2-2; D gene uncertain. The ends were cut back, 5 bases at V and 2 bases at J, with 6 bases in the middle. Germline values: CDR1 SGHTA, CDR2 FQGTGA. The CDR3 is 13 residues long. The CDR3 protein is CASSRLNTGELFF. The CDR3, as DNA: TGTGCCAGCAGCCGACTTAACACCGGGGAGCTGTTTTTT.

The genes are TRBV2 and TRBJ1-1; D is possibly TRBD1 (5 bases). Looked up from germline, CDR1 is SNHLY and CDR2 is FYNNEI. V shed 7 bases and J shed 0 bases, with 12 bases lying between them. This CDR3 is built from 14 residues. CDR3 amino acids: CASKLGRLNTEAFF. CDR3 bases: TGTGCCAGCAAGCTGGGACGGTTGAACACTGAAGCTTTCTTT.

Only a few counts were recorded for this clone. V gene TRBV11-2 combines with J gene TRBJ1-1; 8 bases fit TRBD1. J lost 4 bases, V lost 5 bases, and 6 bases had no gene match. The CDR3 is made up of 14 amino acids. The germline CDR1 and CDR2 sequences are SGHAT and FQNNGV. This CDR3 is CASSGDRGRTEAFF. The CDR3 nucleotides read TGTGCCAGCAGCGGTGACAGGGGTCGCACTGAAGCTTTCTTT.

The chain links TRBV4-3 to TRBJ1-4; 7 nucleotides match TRBD1. Germline lookup yields CDR1 LGHNA and CDR2 YSLEER. This CDR3 has 16 residues. Trimming took 1 base from V and 3 from J; bases not matched to a gene: 5. CDR3 coding DNA: TGCGCCAGCAGCCAAGCCCAGGGGGAGGCTAATGAAAAACTGTTTTTT. Encoded protein: CASSQAQGEANEKLFF.

The V and J genes are TRBV9 and TRBJ1-2; the match to TRBD1 covers 12 bases. The CDR3 has 15 residues. Germline lookup yields CDR1 SGDLS and CDR2 YYNGEE. V was clipped by 0 bases and J by 8 bases; unmatched bases: 5. This CDR3 reads CASSVGGQGAWGYTF. CDR3 in DNA: TGTGCCAGCAGCGTAGGGGGACAGGGGGCGTGGGGCTACACCTTC. Supplemented by reference TRBV9 and TRBJ1-2, the full variable domain reads DSGVTQTPKHLITATGQRVTLRCSPRSGDLSVYWYQQSLDQGLQFLIQYYNGEERAKGNILERFSAQQFPDLHSELNLSSLELGDSALYFCASSVGGQGAWGYTFGSGTRLTVV.

This chain links TRBV18 with TRBJ2-2; 12 bases are shared with TRBD1. V lost 2 bases and J lost 6; bases outside the gene matches: 10. Germline values: CDR1 KGHSH, CDR2 LQKENI. The CDR3 length is 18 residues. The CDR3 here is CASSPGTGGFSVSGELFF. CDR3 DNA: TGTGCCAGCTCACCAGGGACAGGGGGCTTTTCAGTCTCCGGGGAGCTGTTTTTT. The full variable domain, in which reference TRBV18 and TRBJ2-2 provide the parts outside the CDR3, is NAGVMQNPRHLVRRRGQEARLRCSPMKGHSHVYWYRQLPEEGLKFMVYLQKENIIDESGMPKERFSAEFPKEGPSILRIQQVVRGDSAAYFCASSPGTGGFSVSGELFFGEGSRLTVL.

The chain uses TRBV6-4 and TRBJ1-2, with 9 bases that match TRBD1. CDR1 is MRHNA, CDR2 SNTAGT, per germline. This CDR3 is built from 18 residues. Trimming cost V 6 bases and J 1 base; bases outside gene matches: 15. The DNA for the CDR3 is TGTGCCAGCAGGCCCCCGCGGACAGGGGTACTTCTTAACTATGGCTACACCTTC. It translates to CASRPPRTGVLLNYGYTF.

J is TRBJ2-3 and V is TRBV10-3; 14 nucleotides match TRBD2. The CDR3 loop spans 16 amino acids. CDR1 is ENHRY, CDR2 SYGVKD, per germline. Trimming cost V 7 bases and J 2 bases; bases outside gene matches: 5. This CDR3 reads CAITRTSGGNTDTQYF. The CDR3, as DNA: TGTGCCATCACCAGGACTAGCGGGGGGAACACAGATACGCAGTATTTT.

The chain is built from TRBV4-3 and TRBJ2-1, with a weak D call TRBD1 (6 bases). V was cut by 1 base and J by 8 bases, with 12 bases left in between. The CDR3 consists of 14 residues. Germline V gives CDR1 LGHNA, CDR2 YSLEER. The CDR3 spells CASSQVYRVHEQFF. DNA of the CDR3: TGCGCCAGCAGCCAAGTGTACAGGGTCCATGAGCAGTTCTTC.